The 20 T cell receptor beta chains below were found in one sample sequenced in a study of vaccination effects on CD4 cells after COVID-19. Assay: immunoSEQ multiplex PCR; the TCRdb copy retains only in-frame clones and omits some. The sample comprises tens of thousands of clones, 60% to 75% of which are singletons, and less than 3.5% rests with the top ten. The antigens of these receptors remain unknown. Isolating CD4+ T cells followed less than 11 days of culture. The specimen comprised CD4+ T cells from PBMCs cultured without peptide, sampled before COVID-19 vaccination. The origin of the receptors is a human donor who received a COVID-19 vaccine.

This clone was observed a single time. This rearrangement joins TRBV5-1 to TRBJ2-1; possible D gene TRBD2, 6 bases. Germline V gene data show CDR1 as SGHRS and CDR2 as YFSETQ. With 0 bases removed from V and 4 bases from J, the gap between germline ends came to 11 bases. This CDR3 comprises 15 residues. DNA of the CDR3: TGCGCCAGCAGCTTGGACGGGGGAGTGTACAATGAGCAGTTCTTC. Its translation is CASSLDGGVYNEQFF.

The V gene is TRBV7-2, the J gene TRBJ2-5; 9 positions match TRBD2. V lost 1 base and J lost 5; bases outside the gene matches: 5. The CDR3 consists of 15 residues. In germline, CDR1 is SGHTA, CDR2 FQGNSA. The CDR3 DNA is TGTGCCAGCAGCTTAGTTTCTAGCGGGGTTGAGACCCAGTACTTC. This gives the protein CASSLVSSGVETQYF. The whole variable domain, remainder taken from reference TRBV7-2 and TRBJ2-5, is GAGVSQSPSNKVTEKGKDVELRCDPISGHTALYWYRQSLGQGLEFLIYFQGNSAPDKSGLPSDRFSAERTGGSVSTLTIQRTQQEDSAVYLCASSLVSSGVETQYFGPGTRLLVL.

The CDR3 DNA sequence: TGTGCCAGCAGTTTGGTGGGGAGACGAAATCAGCCCCAGCATTTT. Translating it yields CASSLVGRRNQPQHF. This sequence joins TRBV27 and TRBJ1-5; D call uncertain. The V end lost 3 bases, the J end lost 4 bases, and 13 bases lay between the germline ends. CDR3 length: 15 amino acids. Germline loops: CDR1 MNHEY, CDR2 SMNVEV (reference sequence).

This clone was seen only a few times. CDR3 nucleotide sequence: TGTGCCAGCAGCCCCTCTCTTGCCACTGAAGCTTTCTTT. Its protein product is CASSPSLATEAFF. The chain recombines TRBV12-3 or TRBV12-4 with TRBJ1-1; D is uncertain. This CDR3 contains 13 residues. V lost 6 bases and J 4 bases, leaving 12 bases between the germline ends.

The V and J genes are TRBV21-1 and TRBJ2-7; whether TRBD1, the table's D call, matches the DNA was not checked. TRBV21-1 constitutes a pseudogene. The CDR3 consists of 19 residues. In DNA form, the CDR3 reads TGTGCCAGCAGCAAAGAGAGACCCGGGACAGGGAGACACAACTACGAGCAGTACTTC. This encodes CASSKERPGTGRHNYEQYF.

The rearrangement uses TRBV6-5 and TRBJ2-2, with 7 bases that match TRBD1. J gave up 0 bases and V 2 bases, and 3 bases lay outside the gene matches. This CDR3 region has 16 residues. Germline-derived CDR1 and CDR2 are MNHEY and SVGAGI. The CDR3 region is CASSYLGQTNTGELFF. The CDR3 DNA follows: TGTGCCAGCAGTTACCTGGGACAGACGAACACCGGGGAGCTGTTTTTT.

Here the CDR3 reads CASSLGLAGGAEQFF. In nucleotides, the CDR3 is TGTGCCAGCAGCTTGGGACTAGCGGGGGGGGCTGAGCAGTTCTTC. V and J are TRBV5-5 and TRBJ2-1; 14 positions match TRBD2. The trim removed 0 bases at V and 9 bases at J, leaving 2 bases unmatched. CDR3 length: 15 residues. CDR1 is SGHKS, CDR2 YYEKEE, per germline (reference sequence).

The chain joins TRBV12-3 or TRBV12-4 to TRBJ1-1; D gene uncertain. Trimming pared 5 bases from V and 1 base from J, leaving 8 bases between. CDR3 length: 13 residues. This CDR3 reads CASSTRRNTEAFF. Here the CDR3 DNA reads TGTGCCAGCAGTACCCGACGGAACACTGAAGCTTTCTTT.

The CDR3 sequence: CASVRGLEETQYF. The CDR3 DNA reads TGCGCCAGCGTCAGGGGGCTTGAGGAGACCCAGTACTTC. The chain couples TRBV10-2 to TRBJ2-5, with TRBD1 identical over 8 bases. Germline CDR1 WSHSY, CDR2 SAAADI. The CDR3 spans 13 residues. Trimming took 8 bases from V and 5 from J; bases not matched to a gene: 7.

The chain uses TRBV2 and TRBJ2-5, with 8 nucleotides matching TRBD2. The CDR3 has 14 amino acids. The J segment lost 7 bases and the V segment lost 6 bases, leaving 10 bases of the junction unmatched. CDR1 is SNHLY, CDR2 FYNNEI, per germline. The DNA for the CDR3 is TGTGCCAGCAGATCTCCCGGGGGGGCCTGGACCCAGTACTTC. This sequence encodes CASRSPGGAWTQYF.

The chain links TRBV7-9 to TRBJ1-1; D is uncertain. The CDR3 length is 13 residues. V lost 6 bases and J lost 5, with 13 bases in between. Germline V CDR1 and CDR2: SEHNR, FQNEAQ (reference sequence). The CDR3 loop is CASSRLDGTEAFF. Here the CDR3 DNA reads TGTGCCAGCAGTCGACTGGATGGGACTGAAGCTTTCTTT.

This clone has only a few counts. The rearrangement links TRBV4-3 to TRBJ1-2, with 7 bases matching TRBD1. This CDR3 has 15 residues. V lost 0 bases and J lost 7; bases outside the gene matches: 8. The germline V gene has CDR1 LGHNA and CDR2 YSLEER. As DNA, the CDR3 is TGCGCCAGCAGCCAAGATCACAGGGGCGCGGGTGGCTACACCTTC. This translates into CASSQDHRGAGGYTF.

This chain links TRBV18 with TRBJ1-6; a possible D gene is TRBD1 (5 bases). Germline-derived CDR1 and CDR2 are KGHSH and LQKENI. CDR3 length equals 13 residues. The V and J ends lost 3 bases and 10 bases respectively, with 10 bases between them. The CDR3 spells CASSPGGDSPLHF. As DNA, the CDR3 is TGTGCCAGCTCACCGGGGGGAGACTCACCCCTCCACTTT.

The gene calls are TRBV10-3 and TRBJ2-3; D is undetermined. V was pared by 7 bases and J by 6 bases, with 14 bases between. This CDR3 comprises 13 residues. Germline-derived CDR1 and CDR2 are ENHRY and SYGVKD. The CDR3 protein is CAITNSMFDTQYF. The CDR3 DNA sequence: TGTGCCATCACGAACAGTATGTTTGATACGCAGTATTTT.

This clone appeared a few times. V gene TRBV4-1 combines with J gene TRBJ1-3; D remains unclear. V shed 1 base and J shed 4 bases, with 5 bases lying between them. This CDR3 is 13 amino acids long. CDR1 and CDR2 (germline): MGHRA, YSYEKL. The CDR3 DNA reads TGCGCCAGCAGCCAAGTGGTCGGAAACACCATATATTTT. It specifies CASSQVVGNTIYF.

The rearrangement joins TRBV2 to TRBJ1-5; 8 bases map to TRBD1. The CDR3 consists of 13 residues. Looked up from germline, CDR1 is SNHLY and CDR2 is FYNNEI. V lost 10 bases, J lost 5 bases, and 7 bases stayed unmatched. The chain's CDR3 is CATRQGMDQPQHF. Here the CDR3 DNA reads TGTGCCACACGACAGGGGATGGATCAGCCCCAGCATTTT.

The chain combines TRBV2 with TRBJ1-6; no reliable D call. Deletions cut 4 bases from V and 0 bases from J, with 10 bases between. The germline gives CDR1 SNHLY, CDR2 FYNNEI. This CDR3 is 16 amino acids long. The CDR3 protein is CASSGEQPSYNSPLHF. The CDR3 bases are TGTGCCAGCAGTGGGGAACAGCCCTCCTATAATTCACCCCTCCACTTT.

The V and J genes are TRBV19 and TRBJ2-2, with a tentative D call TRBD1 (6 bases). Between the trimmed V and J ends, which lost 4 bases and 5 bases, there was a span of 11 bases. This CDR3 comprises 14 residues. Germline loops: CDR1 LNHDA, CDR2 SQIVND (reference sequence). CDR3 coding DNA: TGTGCCAGTAGTAGGATGAGGGGGACCGGGGAGCTGTTTTTT. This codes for CASSRMRGTGELFF.

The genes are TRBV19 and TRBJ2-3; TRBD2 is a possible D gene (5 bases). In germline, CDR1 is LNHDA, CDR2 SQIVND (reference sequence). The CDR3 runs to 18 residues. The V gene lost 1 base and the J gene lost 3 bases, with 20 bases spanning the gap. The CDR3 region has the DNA TGTGCCAGTAGTATAGTTCTATCGAGAGGGAGACGGACAGATACGCAGTATTTT. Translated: CASSIVLSRGRRTDTQYF.

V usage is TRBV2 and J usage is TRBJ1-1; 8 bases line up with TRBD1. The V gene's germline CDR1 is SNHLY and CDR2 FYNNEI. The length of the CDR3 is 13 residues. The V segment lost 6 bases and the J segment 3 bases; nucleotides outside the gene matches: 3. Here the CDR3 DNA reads TGTGCCAGCAGCGGACAGGGCGACACTGAAGCTTTCTTT. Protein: CASSGQGDTEAFF. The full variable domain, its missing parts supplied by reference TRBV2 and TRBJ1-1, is EPEVTQTPSHQVTQMGQEVILRCVPISNHLYFYWYRQILGQKVEFLVSFYNNEISEKSEIFDDQFSVERPDGSNFTLKIRSTKLEDSAMYFCASSGQGDTEAFFGQGTRLTVV.